This T cell receptor (beta chain) originates from a study of circulating and synovial CD4+ cells in juvenile arthritis. Study-wide results and caveats: Circulating pathogenic-like lymphocytes shared a substantially higher fraction of CDR3 sequences with synovium than bulk blood.

With respect to this clone: As yet, its antigen is unknown.

Germline CDR1 and CDR2: SNHLY and FYNNEI. Trimming cost V 7 bases and J 2 bases, with 14 bases left between them. The CDR3 sequence is 14 residues long. Profiling relied on immunoSEQ multiplex PCR, and the TCRdb table lists in-frame clones only, not all of them. Among about 30,000 clones listed, 93% were seen once. Material: CD4+ T cells from blood. The rearrangement links TRBV2 to TRBJ1-2; perhaps TRBD1 as D (6 bases). This TCR derives from a human donor with juvenile idiopathic arthritis. CDR3 sequence reads: CASTIGGRNYGYTF. The DNA for the CDR3 is TGTGCCAGCACGATCGGGGGGCGCAACTATGGCTACACCTTC.